This T cell receptor (beta chain) was recorded in a study of shared clonotypes between healthy human individuals. Study-level points and caveats: A handful of donors shared about 4.5% of their naive CD4 clonotypes. Some clonotypes were shared by all four sorted-subset donors, while others were not shared. The non-shared ones had lower generation probabilities than the shared ones.

Every subset's genomic DNA went evenly onto several immunoSEQ plates. Clones were read by immunoSEQ multiplex PCR, and TCRdb kept only the in-frame ones, dropping some. Found here are 2.5 million or so clones, roughly 92% of them singletons; the top ten hold around 0.14%. A word on this clone: Its cognate antigen is unknown. Other DNA variants within this sample encode the same CDR3.

Germline values: CDR1 SEHNR, CDR2 FQNEAQ (reference sequence). The CDR3 runs 14 residues. The V gene lost 1 base and the J gene lost 0 bases, with 6 bases spanning the gap. Sequenced material: naive CD4+ T cells sorted from blood. As to subset: CD45RA+ positively selected. The rearrangement uses TRBV7-9 and TRBJ1-1, with D uncertain. The receptor was isolated from a man aged 18 to 30 in good health. CDR3 residues: CASSLDQLNTEAFF. The CDR3 DNA reads as TGTGCCAGCAGCTTAGACCAGTTGAACACTGAAGCTTTCTTT. Combining the CDR3 with reference TRBV7-9 and TRBJ1-1 gives the whole variable domain DTGVSQNPRHKITKRGQNVTFRCDPISEHNRLYWYRQTLGQGPEFLTYFQNEAQLEKSRLLSDRFSAERPKGSFSTLEIQRTEQGDSAMYLCASSLDQLNTEAFFGQGTRLTVV.